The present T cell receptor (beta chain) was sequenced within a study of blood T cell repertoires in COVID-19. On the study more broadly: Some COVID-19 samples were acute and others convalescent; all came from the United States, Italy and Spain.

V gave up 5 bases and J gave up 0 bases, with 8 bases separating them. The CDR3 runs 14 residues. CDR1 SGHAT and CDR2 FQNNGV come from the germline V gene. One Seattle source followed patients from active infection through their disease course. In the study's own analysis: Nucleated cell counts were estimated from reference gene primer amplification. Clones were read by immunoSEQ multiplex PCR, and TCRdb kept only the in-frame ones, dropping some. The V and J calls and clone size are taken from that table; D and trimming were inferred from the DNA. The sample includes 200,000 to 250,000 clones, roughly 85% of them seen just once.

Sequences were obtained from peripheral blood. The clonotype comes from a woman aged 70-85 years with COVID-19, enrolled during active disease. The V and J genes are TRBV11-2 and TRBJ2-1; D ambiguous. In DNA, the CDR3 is TGTGCCAGCAGCCCCAGGAACTCCTACAATGAGCAGTTCTTC. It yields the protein CASSPRNSYNEQFF. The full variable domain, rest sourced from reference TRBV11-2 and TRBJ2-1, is EAGVAQSPRYKIIEKRQSVAFWCNPISGHATLYWYQQILGQGPKLLIQFQNNGVVDDSQLPKDRFSAERLKGVDSTLKIQPAKLEDSAVYLCASSPRNSYNEQFFGPGTRLTVL.